Each of the 7 T cell receptor beta chains below was sequenced from the same sample in a study of cytomegalovirus exposure and HLA in healthy donors. A multiplex PCR was run with 60 Vbeta primers and 13 Jbeta primers. Profiled with immunoSEQ multiplex PCR; TCRdb holds only in-frame clones, not every one. The repertoire consists of about 63,000 clones, with more than 65% occurring once and the leading ten covering approximately 3%. Input material: PBMCs. These receptors all come from a woman aged 30 to 39 in good health and CMV-seronegative.

The CDR3 bases are TGTGCCAGTGGGGGGAGCTCCTACAATGAGCAGTTCTTC. Protein sequence: CASGGSSYNEQFF. The V gene is TRBV7-2, the J gene TRBJ2-1; D may be TRBD2 (6 bases). The CDR3 is 13 amino acids. Trimming shortened V by 9 bases and J by 0 bases, and 9 bases separated the two germline ends. Looked up from germline, CDR1 is SGHTA and CDR2 is FQGNSA.

The J gene is TRBJ2-6, the V gene TRBV4-3, with 7 bases matching TRBD2. CDR1 and CDR2 from the germline V gene are LGHNA and YSLEER. The trim removed 3 bases at V and 0 bases at J, leaving 5 bases unmatched. The CDR3 contains 17 residues. CDR3 sequence (DNA): TGCGCCAGCAGCCAGGTGCTAGCGGTCTCTGGGGCCAACGTCCTGACTTTC. Protein product: CASSQVLAVSGANVLTF.

The gene calls are TRBV10-3 and TRBJ1-1, with 9 bases fitting TRBD1. The CDR3 runs 15 residues. The V gene end was trimmed by 4 bases and the J gene end by 5 bases; junction bases not matched to a gene: 8. The germline CDR1 and CDR2 sequences are ENHRY and SYGVKD. CDR3: CAISGPGQGKTEAFF. The CDR3 DNA reads TGTGCCATCAGTGGACCGGGACAGGGAAAGACTGAAGCTTTCTTT.

V and J are TRBV6-1 and TRBJ1-6; 7 nucleotides align to TRBD1. The V gene's germline CDR1 is MNHNS and CDR2 SASEGT. Losses at the gene ends were 5 bases for V and 10 bases for J; bases not matched to a gene: 5. The CDR3 is 13 amino acids. The CDR3 protein is CASSMQGESPLHF. The DNA for the CDR3 is TGTGCCAGCAGTATGCAGGGGGAGTCACCCCTCCACTTT.

The rearrangement joins TRBV5-1 to TRBJ1-1; 7 nucleotides align to TRBD1. CDR1 SGHRS and CDR2 YFSETQ come from the germline V gene. The CDR3 length is 15 residues. J lost 2 bases, V lost 5 bases, and 9 bases had no gene match. CDR3 sequence reads: CASSQGDTRNTEAFF. CDR3 nucleotide sequence: TGCGCCAGCAGTCAGGGGGACACCCGAAACACTGAAGCTTTCTTT.

The chain uses TRBV7-2 and TRBJ2-3, with D possibly matching TRBD1 (6 bases). V was cut by 4 bases and J by 0 bases, with 14 bases left in between. Germline CDR1 reads SGHTA; CDR2 reads FQGNSA. This CDR3 region has 16 residues. The CDR3 coding sequence is TGTGCCAGCAGCTCGCAGGGGACGGCTAGCACAGATACGCAGTATTTT. Translation gives CASSSQGTASTDTQYF. The whole variable domain, remainder taken from reference TRBV7-2 and TRBJ2-3, is GAGVSQSPSNKVTEKGKDVELRCDPISGHTALYWYRQSLGQGLEFLIYFQGNSAPDKSGLPSDRFSAERTGGSVSTLTIQRTQQEDSAVYLCASSSQGTASTDTQYFGPGTRLTVL.

This clone was counted between two and nine times. This chain links TRBV7-9 with TRBJ2-3; D gene uncertain. The V gene lost 2 bases and the J gene lost 3 bases, with 6 bases spanning the gap. The CDR3 extends over 13 amino acids. In germline, CDR1 is SEHNR, CDR2 FQNEAQ (reference sequence). This CDR3 reads CASSLSVTDTQYF. DNA of the CDR3: TGTGCCAGCAGCTTATCAGTTACAGATACGCAGTATTTT.